These 7 T cell receptor beta chains were all obtained from the same sample, sequenced in a study of T cell repertoires in cytomegalovirus infection. Via MiXCR, TCRdb re-called the reads, giving one row per CDR3 protein. Among around 280,000 distinct CDR3 sequences listed, about an eighth were seen once. Specimen: PBMCs. The origin of the receptors is a human donor in good health (CMV status not recorded). Some clones in this sample may be carry-over from other donors' samples.

The chain employs TRBV5-1 and TRBJ2-1, with 9 positions matching TRBD2. Germline-derived CDR1 and CDR2 are SGHRS and YFSETQ. Trimming removed 3 bases from V and 0 bases from J; junction bases left unmatched: 13. The CDR3 sequence is 19 residues long. The CDR3 region is CASSSPGLAPLSSYNEQFF. CDR3 sequence (DNA): TGCGCCAGCAGCTCACCGGGACTAGCACCACTCAGCTCCTACAATGAGCAGTTCTTC.

This clonotype was recorded many times. In DNA, the CDR3 is TGTGCCAGCAGCTTATTAGAGAGTACGCAGTATTTT. Protein: CASSLLESTQYF. J is TRBJ2-3 and V is TRBV11-2; D gene ambiguous. Germline values: CDR1 SGHAT, CDR2 FQNNGV. Trimming pared 2 bases from V and 8 bases from J, leaving 8 bases between. The CDR3 length is 12 residues.

This clonotype has a handful of counts. The CDR3 DNA reads as TGTGCCAGCAGCTTGGGGCGGATGGAGACCCAGTACTTC. This encodes CASSLGRMETQYF. The gene calls are TRBV5-4 and TRBJ2-5; unclear D gene. CDR1 is SGHNT and CDR2 is YYREEE in the germline V gene (reference sequence). The CDR3 extends over 13 amino acids. Trimming took off 0 bases at V and 5 bases at J, with 8 bases between the two ends.

The CDR3 loop is CASSRGEWDTGELFF. The DNA of the CDR3 is TGTGCCAGCAGCCGCGGCGAGTGGGACACCGGGGAGCTGTTTTTT. V is TRBV11-2 and J is TRBJ2-2; D not resolved. The V gene lost 5 bases and the J gene lost 3 bases, with 13 bases spanning the gap. CDR1 is SGHAT, CDR2 FQNNGV, per germline. This CDR3 is 15 amino acids long.

The chain carries TRBV4-1 and TRBJ2-5; D unclear. The V gene lost 4 bases and the J gene lost 1 base, with 7 bases spanning the gap. This CDR3 comprises 13 residues. In germline, CDR1 is MGHRA, CDR2 YSYEKL. This chain's CDR3 is CASSPLFQETQYF. CDR3 DNA: TGCGCCAGCAGCCCTTTGTTCCAAGAGACCCAGTACTTC.

This clonotype was seen at least ten times. The chain employs TRBV19 and TRBJ1-1; no clear D gene. The V gene's germline CDR1 is LNHDA and CDR2 SQIVND (reference sequence). With 2 bases removed from V and 4 bases from J, the gap between germline ends came to 11 bases. This CDR3 contains 14 residues. The CDR3 coding sequence is TGTGCCAGTAGTATACCGCAAATCTCCACTGAAGCTTTCTTT. This sequence encodes CASSIPQISTEAFF. Combining the CDR3 with reference TRBV19 and TRBJ1-1 gives the whole variable domain DGGITQSPKYLFRKEGQNVTLSCEQNLNHDAMYWYRQDPGQGLRLIYYSQIVNDFQKGDIAEGYSVSREKKESFPLTVTSAQKNPTAFYLCASSIPQISTEAFFGQGTRLTVV.

This clonotype was counted many times. V gene TRBV6-1 combines with J gene TRBJ2-1, with TRBD1 as a possible D gene (6 bases). Germline CDR1 reads MNHNS; CDR2 reads SASEGT. V lost 7 bases to trimming and J lost 10 bases, with 20 bases between them. The CDR3 contains 14 residues. CDR3 sequence reads: CASIFTGSLTEQFF. For the CDR3, the DNA is TGTGCCAGCATTTTTACAGGGTCGTTGACGGAGCAGTTCTTC.